Sequencing of this T cell receptor beta chain was carried out in a study of blood T cell repertoires in COVID-19. The protocol was immunoSEQ multiplex PCR, while the TCRdb copy is restricted to in-frame clones and leaves out a portion. The sample has approximately 330,000 clones; over 80% are singletons. Germline V gives CDR1 MNHEY, CDR2 SMNVEV (reference sequence). The CDR3 consists of 17 residues. Trimming stripped 3 bases from V and 1 base from J, with 13 bases between. The origin of this receptor is a man in his thirties or forties with COVID-19, enrolled during active disease. The genes are TRBV27 and TRBJ2-6; D is unresolved. Sequencing was performed on peripheral blood. CDR3 sequence reads: CASSFWRPRSGANVLTF. CDR3 nucleotide sequence: TGTGCCAGCAGTTTTTGGCGCCCCAGGTCTGGGGCCAACGTCCTGACTTTC.